This is a list of T cell receptor beta chains from one sample in a study of blood T cell repertoires in COVID-19. Here immunoSEQ multiplex PCR was the method, and the copy in TCRdb shows in-frame clones only, minus some. The sample has roughly 340,000 clones, 87% seen once. Sequenced: peripheral blood. These receptors were collected from a woman aged 50 to 60 with COVID-19, enrolled during active disease. The CDR3 runs from the conserved cysteine through the conserved F or W. The D gene is left open where the match is weak. Clone size is given for some rows only: seen once, a few or many times, or a class if the clone is expanded.

TRBD2	TRBJ2-7	.	TRBV4-2	TGTGCCAGCAGCCAAGAATGGCGGGAGTTTGTGGGGGAGCAGTACTTC	CASSQEWREFVGEQYF
TRBD1	TRBJ1-1	.	TRBV30	TGTGCCTGGATAAACAGGGGATACACTGAAGCTTTCTTT	CAWINRGYTEAFF
TRBD2	TRBJ2-5	.	TRBV5-4	TGTGCCAGCAGCTTGGGGGGACTAGCGGGAGGGGCAGAGACCCAGTACTTC	CASSLGGLAGGAETQYF
.	TRBJ1-5	.	TRBV28	TGTGCCAGCAGTTTAGACAGCTATAGCAATCAGCCCCAGCATTTT	CASSLDSYSNQPQHF
TRBD2	TRBJ2-5	.	TRBV5-8	TGTGCCAGCAGCTTGGGACAGCGGGAGTTTGCACGAGAGACCCAGTACTTC	CASSLGQREFARETQYF
.	TRBJ1-6	.	TRBV7-6	TGTGCCAGCAGCTTAGGGACAAGGGCCTCCTATAATTCACCCCTCCACTTT	CASSLGTRASYNSPLHF
.	TRBJ1-5	few	TRBV18	TGTGCCAGCTCACCGACAGAGAATCAGCCCCAGCATTTT	CASSPTENQPQHF
TRBD1	TRBJ2-7	.	TRBV18	TGTGCCAGCTCACGAACAGGGGTTGAGCAGTACTTC	CASSRTGVEQYF
.	TRBJ2-2	.	TRBV11-3	TGTGCCAGCAGCTTCACGGGGTCGGCCGGGGAGCTGTTTTTT	CASSFTGSAGELFF
TRBD1	TRBJ1-1	.	TRBV19	TGTGCCAGTAGAGACAGGGCCCCAAAAGACACTGAAGCTTTCTTT	CASRDRAPKDTEAFF
.	TRBJ2-1	.	TRBV30	TGTGCCTGGAGTGGCGAGGCGGGACCCTCCTACAATGAGCAGTTCTTC	CAWSGEAGPSYNEQFF
.	TRBJ2-2	.	TRBV2	TGTGCCAGCCGTCAGGCCCCGAACACCGGGGAGCTGTTTTTT	CASRQAPNTGELFF
.	TRBJ1-5	many	TRBV7-8	TGTGCCAGCAGCTTGGACGGGGGGCCCCAGCATTTT	CASSLDGGPQHF
.	TRBJ2-2	.	TRBV5-1	TGCGCCAGCAGCAACGGCGGGGAGCTGTTTTTT	CASSNGGELFF
TRBD1	TRBJ1-2	once	TRBV6-1	TGTGCCAGCAGTGAAGCGCAAGGGACAGGGCACTATGGCTACACCTTC	CASSEAQGTGHYGYTF
TRBD2	TRBJ2-1	.	TRBV7-7	TGTGCTAGCAGCAAACGACTAGCGGGAGTGGAAGAGCAGTTCTTC	CASSKRLAGVEEQFF
TRBD2	TRBJ2-1	.	TRBV6-6	TGTGCCAGCGCGTACTCTTTGGCGGGAGTGAGAAATGAGCAGTTCTTC	CASAYSLAGVRNEQFF
.	TRBJ2-7	.	TRBV11-1	TGTGCCAGCAGCTTAGCTGCCAGATACGAGCAGTACTTC	CASSLAARYEQYF
TRBD2	TRBJ2-7	.	TRBV11-3	TGTGCCAGCAGCTTAGATCAAATGCTGCACAAGCGGGAATCATACGAGCAGTACTTC	CASSLDQMLHKRESYEQYF
.	TRBJ2-6	.	TRBV7-6	TGTGCCAGCAGCTTAGGGGCAGGCTCTGGGGCCAACGTCCTGACTTTC	CASSLGAGSGANVLTF
.	TRBJ2-3	.	TRBV3-1/TRBV3-2	TGTGCCAGCAGCAGAGAAGATACGCAGTATTTT	CASSREDTQYF
.	TRBJ1-5	.	TRBV6-5	TGTGCCAGCAGACAACAGGGTGGGGGTCAGCCCCAGCATTTT	CASRQQGGGQPQHF
TRBD1	TRBJ1-1	.	TRBV25-1	TGTGCCAGCAGTGAGGCGGGACAGACGAACACTGAAGCTTTCTTT	CASSEAGQTNTEAFF
.	TRBJ1-5	.	TRBV12-5	TGTGCTAGTGGTCCACAGGGAGTGTATAGCAATCAGCCCCAGCATTTT	CASGPQGVYSNQPQHF
TRBD2	TRBJ2-1	.	TRBV18	TGTGCCAGCTCACCACTCGCCCGACTTGGGACTAGCGGGGGAAGCTCCTACAATGAGCAGTTCTTC	CASSPLARLGTSGGSSYNEQFF
.	TRBJ1-3	.	TRBV5-4	TGTGCCAGCAGCCTAACAGCCGGAAACACCATATATTTT	CASSLTAGNTIYF
TRBD2	TRBJ2-2	.	TRBV5-4	TGTGCCAGCAGTTCCGGGACTAGCTGGACCGGGGAGCTGTTTTTT	CASSSGTSWTGELFF
TRBD1	TRBJ2-7	.	TRBV11-2	TGTGCCAGCAGCTACGACAGGGGATCCTACGAGCAGTACTTC	CASSYDRGSYEQYF
.	TRBJ2-1	.	TRBV12-3/TRBV12-4	TGTGCCAGCAGACGGGCAGGAGGGAATGAGCAGTTCTTC	CASRRAGGNEQFF
.	TRBJ2-1	.	TRBV19	TGTGCCAGTAGTATGGGGCAGAAAATCAACAATGAGCAGTTCTTC	CASSMGQKINNEQFF
.	TRBJ2-7	.	TRBV28	TGTGCCAGCAGTATCCTTGGGACATCCTACGAGCAGTACTTC	CASSILGTSYEQYF
TRBD2	TRBJ2-2	.	TRBV2	TGTGCCAGCAGTTACCCAGGGAGCGGGAGTTACACCGGGGAGCTGTTTTTT	CASSYPGSGSYTGELFF
.	TRBJ1-5	.	TRBV30	TGTGCCTGGACCAGGGAGGGACAGCCCCAGCATTTT	CAWTREGQPQHF
TRBD2	TRBJ2-7	.	TRBV18	TGTGCCAGCTCACCGGCTAGCGGGGCGCTTTACGAGCAGTACTTC	CASSPASGALYEQYF
.	TRBJ1-4	few	TRBV5-1	TGCGCCAGCAGCCAATCGGGACATGATACTGAAAAACTGTTTTTT	CASSQSGHDTEKLFF
TRBD1	TRBJ1-4	few	TRBV9	TGTGCCAGCAGCGTAGCCGTAGCGGGACAGGGAGCAAAACTGTTTTTT	CASSVAVAGQGAKLFF
TRBD2	TRBJ2-1	.	TRBV5-1	TGCGCCAGCAGCTTGGGGACTAGCGACAATGAGCAGTTCTTC	CASSLGTSDNEQFF
.	TRBJ1-1	.	TRBV28	TGTGCCAGCAGCCCCACGCAGTCCACAGGGACGAGGAATGAAGCTTTCTTT	CASSPTQSTGTRNEAFF